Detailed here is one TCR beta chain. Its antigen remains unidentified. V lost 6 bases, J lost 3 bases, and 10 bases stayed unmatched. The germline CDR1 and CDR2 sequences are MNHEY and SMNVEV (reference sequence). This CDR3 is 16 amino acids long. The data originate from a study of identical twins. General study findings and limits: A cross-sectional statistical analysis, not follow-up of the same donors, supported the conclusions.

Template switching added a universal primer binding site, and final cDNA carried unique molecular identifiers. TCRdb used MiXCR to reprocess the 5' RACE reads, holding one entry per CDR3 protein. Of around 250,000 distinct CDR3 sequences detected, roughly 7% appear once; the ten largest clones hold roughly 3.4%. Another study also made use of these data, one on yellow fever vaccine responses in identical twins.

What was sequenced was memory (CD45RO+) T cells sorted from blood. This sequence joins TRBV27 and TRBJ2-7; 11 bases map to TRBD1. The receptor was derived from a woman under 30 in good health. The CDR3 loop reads CASRPLGTGGGYEQYV. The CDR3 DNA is TGTGCCAGCAGGCCACTTGGGACAGGGGGTGGCTACGAGCAGTACGTC.